The rows below give T cell receptor beta chains drawn from one sample of a study of T cells in Graves' hyperthyroidism and ophthalmopathy. TCRdb itself ran the multiplex PCR reads through MiXCR, one entry per CDR3 protein. The sample contains roughly 260,000 distinct CDR3 sequences, just over 14% of which appear only once. Sequenced: blood. The receptors come from a woman between 40 and 55 years old with Graves' hyperthyroidism that later progressed to Graves' ophthalmopathy. Both conserved end residues are part of each CDR3. The D gene is left open where the match is weak. Size is stated for part of the rows, as once, few or many counts, or as a class when the clone is expanded.

j_call: TRBJ1-4; clone_size: many; d_call: -; cdr3_length: 15; v_call: TRBV6-1; cdr3_nt: TGTGCCAGCAGTATACAGGGTATAACTAATGAAAAACTGTTTTTT; cdr3_aa: CASSIQGITNEKLFF
j_call: TRBJ2-3; clone_size: many; d_call: -; cdr3_length: 15; v_call: TRBV10-1; cdr3_nt: TGCGCCAGCAGTGAGTCGAAGCCGACTAGAGATACGCAGTATTTT; cdr3_aa: CASSESKPTRDTQYF
j_call: TRBJ2-5; clone_size: many; d_call: TRBD1; cdr3_length: 13; v_call: TRBV19; cdr3_nt: TGTGCCAGTAGTCCGACAGGGCCCGGGACCCAGTACTTC; cdr3_aa: CASSPTGPGTQYF
j_call: TRBJ1-1; clone_size: many; d_call: -; cdr3_length: 14; v_call: TRBV2; cdr3_nt: TGTGCCAGCCGGGACACCGGGACTTCTACTGAAGCTTTCTTT; cdr3_aa: CASRDTGTSTEAFF
j_call: TRBJ2-1; clone_size: many; d_call: -; cdr3_length: 14; v_call: TRBV12-3/TRBV12-4; cdr3_nt: TGTGCCAGCAGTTCAGCCCCCTTTAGGAATGAGCAGTTCTTC; cdr3_aa: CASSSAPFRNEQFF
j_call: TRBJ2-7; clone_size: -; d_call: -; cdr3_length: 15; v_call: TRBV28; cdr3_nt: TGTGCCAGCAGTTTAACCAGGTCGGGATCCTACGAGCAGTACTTC; cdr3_aa: CASSLTRSGSYEQYF
j_call: TRBJ1-5; clone_size: many; d_call: -; cdr3_length: 12; v_call: TRBV28; cdr3_nt: TGTGCCAGCAGTTTAGCCTTAGAGCCCCAGCATTTT; cdr3_aa: CASSLALEPQHF
j_call: TRBJ2-2; clone_size: many; d_call: TRBD2; cdr3_length: 14; v_call: TRBV27; cdr3_nt: TGTGCCAGCGGTCTAGCGGGGAACACCGGGGAGCTGTTTTTT; cdr3_aa: CASGLAGNTGELFF
j_call: TRBJ2-7; clone_size: many; d_call: -; cdr3_length: 13; v_call: TRBV13; cdr3_nt: TGTGCCAGCAGCTTAGGTCCTCCTAGTGAGCAGTACTTC; cdr3_aa: CASSLGPPSEQYF
j_call: TRBJ2-7; clone_size: many; d_call: TRBD1; cdr3_length: 14; v_call: TRBV4-1; cdr3_nt: TGCGCCAGCAGCCAACCGAGGACAGGTTACGAGCAGTACTTC; cdr3_aa: CASSQPRTGYEQYF
j_call: TRBJ1-5; clone_size: -; d_call: -; cdr3_length: 14; v_call: TRBV12-3/TRBV12-4; cdr3_nt: TGTGCCAGCAGCTCAACAGGGAGTAAGCAGCCCCAGCATTTT; cdr3_aa: CASSSTGSKQPQHF
j_call: TRBJ2-1; clone_size: many; d_call: -; cdr3_length: 14; v_call: TRBV18; cdr3_nt: TGTGCCAGCTCACCAAGGGGCACCCACAATGAGCAGTTCTTC; cdr3_aa: CASSPRGTHNEQFF
j_call: TRBJ1-4; clone_size: many; d_call: -; cdr3_length: 15; v_call: TRBV27; cdr3_nt: TGTGCCAGCAGTCCGCGGGACCCCCTATTTGGAAAACTGTTTTTT; cdr3_aa: CASSPRDPLFGKLFF
j_call: TRBJ1-3; clone_size: many; d_call: -; cdr3_length: 18; v_call: TRBV3-1; cdr3_nt: TGTGCCAGCAGCCAAGAGTCAAGGAGCGACTACTCTGGAAACACCATATATTTT; cdr3_aa: CASSQESRSDYSGNTIYF
j_call: TRBJ1-2; clone_size: once; d_call: -; cdr3_length: 14; v_call: TRBV28; cdr3_nt: TGTGCCAGCAACCCACCGGGGGCAGGCTATGGCTACACCTTC; cdr3_aa: CASNPPGAGYGYTF
j_call: TRBJ2-2; clone_size: -; d_call: -; cdr3_length: 13; v_call: TRBV9; cdr3_nt: TGTGCCAGCAGCGTATCGGGTTCAGGGGAGCTGTTTTTT; cdr3_aa: CASSVSGSGELFF
j_call: TRBJ1-6; clone_size: few; d_call: TRBD1; cdr3_length: 15; v_call: TRBV19; cdr3_nt: TGTGCCAGTAGTATTGGGACAGGGGGTAATTCACCCCTCCACTTT; cdr3_aa: CASSIGTGGNSPLHF
j_call: TRBJ2-7; clone_size: -; d_call: TRBD2; cdr3_length: 16; v_call: TRBV2; cdr3_nt: TGTGCCAGCAGTTCCCTGCTAGCGGGAGCGCGCTACGAGCGGTACTTC; cdr3_aa: CASSSLLAGARYERYF
j_call: TRBJ2-2; clone_size: many; d_call: -; cdr3_length: 15; v_call: TRBV18; cdr3_nt: TGTGCCAGCTCACCGAGGCAGGGTGACACCGGGGAGCTGTTTTTT; cdr3_aa: CASSPRQGDTGELFF
j_call: TRBJ2-6; clone_size: many; d_call: TRBD2; cdr3_length: 17; v_call: TRBV5-1; cdr3_nt: TGCGCCAGCAGCTTTGGGCTAGCGGGAGCTGGGGCCAACGTCCTGACTTTC; cdr3_aa: CASSFGLAGAGANVLTF
j_call: TRBJ2-7; clone_size: many; d_call: -; cdr3_length: 14; v_call: TRBV4-2; cdr3_nt: TGTGCCAGCAGCCAAGGCGGGGCCGGATACGAGCAGTACTTC; cdr3_aa: CASSQGGAGYEQYF
j_call: TRBJ2-1; clone_size: few; d_call: TRBD2; cdr3_length: 15; v_call: TRBV29-1; cdr3_nt: TGCAGCGTTACGGGGACTAGCGGGAGTCGGAATGAGCAGTTCTTC; cdr3_aa: CSVTGTSGSRNEQFF
j_call: TRBJ2-1; clone_size: few; d_call: -; cdr3_length: 14; v_call: TRBV6-1; cdr3_nt: TGTGCCAGCAGTGAAGCGCCAGGGCGCGGTGAGCAGTTCTTC; cdr3_aa: CASSEAPGRGEQFF
j_call: TRBJ1-6; clone_size: many; d_call: -; cdr3_length: 15; v_call: TRBV12-3/TRBV12-4; cdr3_nt: TGTGCCAGCAGTTTGGGACTAGATAACGGCTCACCCCTCCACTTT; cdr3_aa: CASSLGLDNGSPLHF
j_call: TRBJ1-4; clone_size: many; d_call: TRBD1; cdr3_length: 12; v_call: TRBV20-1; cdr3_nt: TGCAGTGTCCAGGGGGCCTGGGAAAAACTGTTTTTT; cdr3_aa: CSVQGAWEKLFF
j_call: TRBJ2-2; clone_size: many; d_call: TRBD2; cdr3_length: 15; v_call: TRBV6-1; cdr3_nt: TGTGCATCGGCGACTAGCTTTGGGAACACCGGGGAGCTGTTTTTT; cdr3_aa: CASATSFGNTGELFF
j_call: TRBJ1-1; clone_size: many; d_call: -; cdr3_length: 14; v_call: TRBV7-3; cdr3_nt: TGTGCCAGCAGCCAAGGGCAGGCAAACACTGAAGCTTTCTTT; cdr3_aa: CASSQGQANTEAFF
j_call: TRBJ2-7; clone_size: many; d_call: -; cdr3_length: 13; v_call: TRBV4-2; cdr3_nt: TGTGCCAGCAGCCTAAAAAACCTTTACGAGCAGTACTTC; cdr3_aa: CASSLKNLYEQYF
j_call: TRBJ1-2; clone_size: -; d_call: TRBD1; cdr3_length: 13; v_call: TRBV27; cdr3_nt: TGTGCCAGCAGCGGACAGGGCCCCCTTGGCTACACCTTC; cdr3_aa: CASSGQGPLGYTF
j_call: TRBJ2-3; clone_size: many; d_call: -; cdr3_length: 12; v_call: TRBV18; cdr3_nt: TGTGCCAGCTCACCCTTCCCAGATACGCAGTATTTT; cdr3_aa: CASSPFPDTQYF
j_call: TRBJ2-3; clone_size: many; d_call: -; cdr3_length: 15; v_call: TRBV6-1; cdr3_nt: TGTGCCAGATTGGGGGAGGTCCCCCCCACAGATACGCAGTATTTT; cdr3_aa: CARLGEVPPTDTQYF
j_call: TRBJ2-2; clone_size: many; d_call: -; cdr3_length: 17; v_call: TRBV28; cdr3_nt: TGTGCCAGCAGTTTATCCGAGAGGACAGATGGCACCGGGGAGCTGTTTTTT; cdr3_aa: CASSLSERTDGTGELFF
j_call: TRBJ2-5; clone_size: many; d_call: -; cdr3_length: 14; v_call: TRBV5-4; cdr3_nt: TGTGCCAGCAGCTTGGGGGGACTTGAAGAGACCCAGTACTTC; cdr3_aa: CASSLGGLEETQYF
j_call: TRBJ2-7; clone_size: many; d_call: TRBD2; cdr3_length: 18; v_call: TRBV11-2; cdr3_nt: TGTGCCAGCAGCTTAGAGCTAGCGGGAGGCCTAACCCCCTACGAGCAGTACTTC; cdr3_aa: CASSLELAGGLTPYEQYF
j_call: TRBJ2-7; clone_size: many; d_call: TRBD2; cdr3_length: 16; v_call: TRBV5-1; cdr3_nt: TGCGCCAGCAGCTTGGCCCTCGGGGCGGGAGCATACGAGCAGTACTTC; cdr3_aa: CASSLALGAGAYEQYF
j_call: TRBJ2-7; clone_size: -; d_call: -; cdr3_length: 15; v_call: TRBV2; cdr3_nt: TGTGCCAGCAGCGTCCCCGGGACAACCTACTACGAGCAGTACTTC; cdr3_aa: CASSVPGTTYYEQYF
j_call: TRBJ2-3; clone_size: many; d_call: -; cdr3_length: 16; v_call: TRBV6-1; cdr3_nt: TGTGCCAGCAGTGAGTCCCGGGGGTGGGACACAGATACGCAGTATTTT; cdr3_aa: CASSESRGWDTDTQYF
j_call: TRBJ2-5; clone_size: many; d_call: TRBD2; cdr3_length: 16; v_call: TRBV5-1; cdr3_nt: TGCGCCAGCAGCTTGGATTTAGCGGGAGAATGGGAGACCCAGTACTTC; cdr3_aa: CASSLDLAGEWETQYF
j_call: TRBJ1-2; clone_size: -; d_call: TRBD1; cdr3_length: 13; v_call: TRBV6-2/TRBV6-3; cdr3_nt: TGTGCCAGCAAGGGGGCAGAACTCTATGGCTACACCTTC; cdr3_aa: CASKGAELYGYTF
j_call: TRBJ2-1; clone_size: many; d_call: TRBD2; cdr3_length: 13; v_call: TRBV11-2; cdr3_nt: TGTGCCAGCAGCAGGGGACTAGCGAGTGAGCAGTTCTTC; cdr3_aa: CASSRGLASEQFF
j_call: TRBJ2-7; clone_size: few; d_call: TRBD2; cdr3_length: 16; v_call: TRBV28; cdr3_nt: TGTGCCAGTAGTACTAGCGGGAGATCTGTGTGGTACGAGCAGTACTTC; cdr3_aa: CASSTSGRSVWYEQYF
j_call: TRBJ1-5; clone_size: many; d_call: TRBD1; cdr3_length: 14; v_call: TRBV19; cdr3_nt: TGTGCCAGCAAAGCCACAGGGGGTCGACAGCCCCAGCATTTT; cdr3_aa: CASKATGGRQPQHF
j_call: TRBJ1-1; clone_size: few; d_call: -; cdr3_length: 14; v_call: TRBV5-6; cdr3_nt: TGTGCCAGCAGCCAAACGGGACGGGACACTAAAGCTTTCTTT; cdr3_aa: CASSQTGRDTKAFF
j_call: TRBJ2-1; clone_size: many; d_call: -; cdr3_length: 19; v_call: TRBV3-1; cdr3_nt: TGTGCCAGCAGCCAAGTGTCCCGCTTCTACCTACCCCTCTACAATGAGCAGTTCTTC; cdr3_aa: CASSQVSRFYLPLYNEQFF
j_call: TRBJ2-5; clone_size: many; d_call: TRBD1; cdr3_length: 16; v_call: TRBV11-2; cdr3_nt: TGTGCCAGCAGCCCCGGGGACAGGTGGTACCAAGAGACCCAGTACTTC; cdr3_aa: CASSPGDRWYQETQYF
j_call: TRBJ1-6; clone_size: many; d_call: -; cdr3_length: 12; v_call: TRBV30; cdr3_nt: TGTGCGCTGACCAAAGTCCCTTCACCCCTCCACTTT; cdr3_aa: CALTKVPSPLHF
j_call: TRBJ2-7; clone_size: few; d_call: -; cdr3_length: 15; v_call: TRBV28; cdr3_nt: TGTGCCAGCAGTCCCCGGGACTTTAACTCCTACGAGCAGTACTTC; cdr3_aa: CASSPRDFNSYEQYF
j_call: TRBJ1-4; clone_size: -; d_call: -; cdr3_length: 15; v_call: TRBV20-1; cdr3_nt: TGCAGTGCTAGATCCCCGACAGCAACTAATGAAAAACTGTTTTTT; cdr3_aa: CSARSPTATNEKLFF
j_call: TRBJ2-2; clone_size: -; d_call: TRBD2; cdr3_length: 17; v_call: TRBV7-9; cdr3_nt: TGTGCCAGAGCAGCTTTAGGGCTAGCGGGCCCCACCGGGGAGCTGTTTTTT; cdr3_aa: CARAALGLAGPTGELFF
j_call: TRBJ2-1; clone_size: many; d_call: -; cdr3_length: 14; v_call: TRBV11-2; cdr3_nt: TGTGCCAGCAGTTCCCTCAGGAATTACAATGAGCAGTTCTTC; cdr3_aa: CASSSLRNYNEQFF
j_call: TRBJ2-1; clone_size: many; d_call: TRBD2; cdr3_length: 17; v_call: TRBV7-2; cdr3_nt: TGTGCCAGCAGCCTCCTCCCGGCTAGCGGAATTTACAATGAGCAGTTCTTC; cdr3_aa: CASSLLPASGIYNEQFF
j_call: TRBJ2-7; clone_size: many; d_call: -; cdr3_length: 14; v_call: TRBV28; cdr3_nt: TGTGCCAGCAGTTTCTCGGGAGAGGGTATTCAGCAGTACTTC; cdr3_aa: CASSFSGEGIQQYF
j_call: TRBJ2-1; clone_size: many; d_call: TRBD1; cdr3_length: 16; v_call: TRBV30; cdr3_nt: TGTGCCTGGAGTGTAGGGAGAGGGGACAGGGTCGATGAGCAGTTCTTC; cdr3_aa: CAWSVGRGDRVDEQFF
j_call: TRBJ2-3; clone_size: many; d_call: TRBD1; cdr3_length: 13; v_call: TRBV28; cdr3_nt: TGTGCCAGCAGAGGACAGGGAGTAGATACGCAGTATTTT; cdr3_aa: CASRGQGVDTQYF